The source of this TCR beta chain is a study of shared clonotypes between healthy human individuals. This CDR3 comprises 15 residues. V lost 0 bases and J lost 1, with 10 bases in between. The germline V gene has CDR1 LGHNA and CDR2 YNFKEQ. A word on this clone: Within the sample, other DNA sequences also encode this same CDR3.

Clones were sequenced by immunoSEQ multiplex PCR, and TCRdb holds only the in-frame ones, with some missing. The table has about 2.3 million clones, approximately 95% seen once. The V gene is TRBV4-2, the J gene TRBJ2-7; perhaps TRBD1 as D (5 bases). Sequencing was done on a sample of naive CD4+ T cells from PBMCs. As to subset: CD45RA+ positively selected. The source of this sequence is a young man in good health. Some clones in this sample may be carry-over from other donors' samples. CDR3 loop: CASSQDLAGSYEQYF. For the CDR3, the DNA is TGTGCCAGCAGCCAAGATCTGGCAGGGTCCTACGAGCAGTACTTC.